The T cell receptor (beta chain) under discussion was sequenced for a study of human T cells and chemical hapten exposure. Study-level information: Per-sample TCR yield variability stemmed mainly from small pooled library volume differences.

The ends lost 1 base at V and 1 base at J; junction bases unmatched: 6. The CDR3 sequence is 18 residues long. Germline values: CDR1 PRHDT, CDR2 FYEKMQ (reference sequence). Individual cDNA molecules in this library carried unique molecular identifiers. Per the original data handling: The number of TCRs in each sample had a median of roughly 100,000 and spanned about 23,224 to 700,000. TCRdb reprocessed the 5' RACE reads with MiXCR, giving one entry per CDR3 protein. The V and J calls, along with clone size, are taken from TCRdb and not from the paper's own processing. The data show over 95,000 distinct CDR3 sequences, approximately 20% seen once. Total RNA was isolated from unfractionated whole blood. Study-wide points: Those TCRs sitting above 1 in 1000 frequency stayed the same with DPC sensitization.

Turning to this clonotype: Its antigen is still unknown.

The J gene is TRBJ2-1, the V gene TRBV13; 11 positions agree with TRBD2. The sequence was obtained from a human donor in good health. CDR3 DNA sequence: TGTGCCAGCAGCTTAGAACTAGCGGGAGTAGCGTCCTACAATGAGCAGTTCTTC. It is translated as CASSLELAGVASYNEQFF.